This T cell receptor (beta chain) was found in a study of beta chain features in type 1 diabetes. Study overall: The patients were much like the healthy donors in age, gender and cell yields. Sorted cells from all samples, numbering roughly 100 million, were examined.

Germline V gene lookup returns CDR1 LGHNT and CDR2 FRNRAP. Trimming removed 8 bases from V and 6 bases from J, with 12 bases in between. The CDR3 runs to 12 residues. Reverse transcribing all isolated RNA meant expressed TCRB transcripts were sequenced. Libraries were prepared by immunoSEQ multiplex PCR; TCRdb keeps only in-frame clonotypes and omits some of them. The repertoire holds 600,000 to 750,000 clones, with over 10% as singletons. A CD45RO/CCR7/CD25/CD127/CD95/CD27 panel sorted naive, central memory, regulatory and stem cell-like memory CD4+ cells. Purity above 98% was achieved in all sorted populations. There are a few counts of this clone. Its antigen is unidentified. Findings and caveats of the study: Type 1 diabetes patients had moderately but significantly shorter TCRB CDR3s in all four CD4+ subsets.

V gene TRBV12-5 combines with J gene TRBJ2-3; possible D gene TRBD2, 5 bases. Sequenced material: naive CD4+ T cells from blood. The clonotype originates from a man aged 25-45 years with type 1 diabetes. The CDR3 protein is CASTRDTDTQYF. CDR3 bases: TGTGCTAGTACGAGGGATACGGATACGCAGTATTTT.